This T cell receptor beta chain came from a study of long-term antiretroviral therapy in people with HIV. To note about this clone: The antigen remains undetermined.

immunoSEQ v3.0 was run at survey level. Assay: immunoSEQ multiplex PCR; the TCRdb copy retains only in-frame clones and omits some. The data contain over 1,500 clones, around 88% of them singletons. The study's findings and limits: Documentation of ART adherence, viral resistance or therapy changes was absent.

J was trimmed by 4 bases and V by 2 bases; bases with no gene match: 6. The CDR3 length is 16 residues. Germline lookup yields CDR1 LNHNV and CDR2 YYDKDF (reference sequence). The receptor was derived from a woman between 45 and 65 years old with HIV. The source material was unsorted PBMCs, sampled 0.7 years after starting antiretroviral therapy. The V call is TRBV15, the J call TRBJ2-1; 9 bases fit TRBD2. CDR3 DNA: TGTGCCACCAGCAGAACTCCTAGCGGGGCTTACAATGAGCAGTTCTTC. Protein: CATSRTPSGAYNEQFF.